This T cell receptor beta chain was found in a study of immune evolution from preneoplasia to lung adenocarcinoma. Study-level findings and limits: Highest clonality occurred in KRAS-mutant, not EGFR-mutant or double wild-type, nodules. Top clone share appeared to fall from AAH through AIS, MIA, adenocarcinoma.

Sequenced by immunoSEQ multiplex PCR; TCRdb stores in-frame clones only, minus some. The sample records about 26,000 clones, just under 75% being singletons. Histologic diagnosis was independently verified by two lung pathologists. Remarks on this clone: Its specificity is not known.

The specimen was FFPE invasive lung adenocarcinoma tissue. The receptor was isolated from a person aged 55 to 70 with invasive lung adenocarcinoma. Some clones in this sample may be carry-over from other donors' samples.

CDR3 nucleotide sequence: TGTGCCAGCAGTGTGGGGGGCCTCTATGGCTACACCTTC. Amino acid sequence: CASSVGGLYGYTF. The J gene is TRBJ1-2, the V gene TRBV2; D may be TRBD1 (6 bases). Germline CDR1 is SNHLY and CDR2 is FYNNEI. There are 13 residues in the CDR3. Trimming removed 4 bases at V and 4 bases at J, with 10 bases between.